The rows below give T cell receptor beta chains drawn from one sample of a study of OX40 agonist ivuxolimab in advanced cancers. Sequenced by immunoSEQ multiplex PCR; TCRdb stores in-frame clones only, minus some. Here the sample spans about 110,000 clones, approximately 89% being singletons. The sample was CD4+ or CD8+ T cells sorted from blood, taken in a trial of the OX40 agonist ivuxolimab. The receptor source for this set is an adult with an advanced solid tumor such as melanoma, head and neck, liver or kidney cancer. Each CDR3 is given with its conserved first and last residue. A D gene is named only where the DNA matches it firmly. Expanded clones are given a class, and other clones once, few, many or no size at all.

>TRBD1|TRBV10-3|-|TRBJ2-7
TGTGCCATCAGCTGGGGAGGACAGGGCTCCTACGAGCAGTACTTC
CAISWGGQGSYEQYF
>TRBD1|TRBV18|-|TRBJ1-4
TGTGCCAGCTCACCACCGATGGGACAGGGGGCTTACGAAAAACTGTTTTTT
CASSPPMGQGAYEKLFF
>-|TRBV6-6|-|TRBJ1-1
TGTGCCAGCACCGCCGGGGGGGTATACAGCAGGGCTTTCTTT
CASTAGGVYSRAFF
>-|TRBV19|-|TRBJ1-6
TGTGCCAGTAGTATTCGGGACTTTTATTCACCCCTCCACTTT
CASSIRDFYSPLHF
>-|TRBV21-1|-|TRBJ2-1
TGTGCCAGCCCACCTCCGGGACAGGGATCCTACAATGAGCAGTTCTTC
CASPPPGQGSYNEQFF
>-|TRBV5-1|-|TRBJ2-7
TGCGCCAGCAGCTTGGACAACTCCTACGAGCAGTACTTC
CASSLDNSYEQYF
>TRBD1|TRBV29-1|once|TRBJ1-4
TGCAGCTCGAGTAGGACAGGGGGTTTTAATGAAAAACTGTTTTTT
CSSSRTGGFNEKLFF
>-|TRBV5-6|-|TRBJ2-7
TGTGCCAGCAGCTTGGTGGGAGGCAGGTCCTACGAGCAGTACTTC
CASSLVGGRSYEQYF
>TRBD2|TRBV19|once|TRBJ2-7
TGTGCCAGTAGCAACCAACTAGCGGCTGGCTACGAGCAGTACTTC
CASSNQLAAGYEQYF
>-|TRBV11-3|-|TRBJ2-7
TGTGCCAGCAGCTTAGATCCCGGGGGCGAGCAGTACTTC
CASSLDPGGEQYF
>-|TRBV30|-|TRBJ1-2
TGTGCCTGGAGTGTGGGGGGGATAGCTAACTATGGCTACACCTTC
CAWSVGGIANYGYTF
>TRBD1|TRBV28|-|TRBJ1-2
TGTGCCAGCAGTGGTATCACAGGGGACGCCTATGGCTACACCTTC
CASSGITGDAYGYTF
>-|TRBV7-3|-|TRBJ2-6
TGTGCCAGCAGCTTAGGGGGCTCTGGGGCCAACGTCCTGACTTTC
CASSLGGSGANVLTF
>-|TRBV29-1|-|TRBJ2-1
TGCAGCGCCAACAATGAAGAGCAGTTCTTC
CSANNEEQFF
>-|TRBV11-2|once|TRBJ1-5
TGTGCCAGCAGCCGTGGAGGAAGCAATCAGCCCCAGCATTTT
CASSRGGSNQPQHF
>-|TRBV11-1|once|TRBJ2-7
TGTGCCAGCAGTACATCAGGGCAGAGCTCCTACGAGCAGTACTTC
CASSTSGQSSYEQYF
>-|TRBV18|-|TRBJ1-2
TGTGCCAGCTCACCAAATTTGGGACTACACTATGGCTACACCTTC
CASSPNLGLHYGYTF
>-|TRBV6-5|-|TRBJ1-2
TGTGCCAGTTCGACGGCCTCAGGTGGCTACACCTTC
CASSTASGGYTF
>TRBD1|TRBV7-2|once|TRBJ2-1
TGTGCCAGCAGCTTAGTTACAGGGGGGAATGAGCAGTTCTTC
CASSLVTGGNEQFF
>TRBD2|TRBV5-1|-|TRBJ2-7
TGCGCCAGCAGCTCGGGACTAACCTCCTACGAGCAGTACTTC
CASSSGLTSYEQYF
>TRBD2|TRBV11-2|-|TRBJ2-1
TGTGCCAGCAGCTTAGTCCGGGACACTAGCGGGAGAACCCATGAGCAGTTCTTC
CASSLVRDTSGRTHEQFF
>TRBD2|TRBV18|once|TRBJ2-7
TGTGCCAGCTCACCGATGAGCGGGGGCCAGGGGGAGCAGTACTTC
CASSPMSGGQGEQYF
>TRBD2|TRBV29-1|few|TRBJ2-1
TGCAGCGTTGAAGGGTCTAGCGGGGGAGGGGATGAGCAGTTCTTC
CSVEGSSGGGDEQFF
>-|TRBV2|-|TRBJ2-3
TGTGCCAGCAGTGATCTTGTGCCAGATACGCAGTATTTT
CASSDLVPDTQYF
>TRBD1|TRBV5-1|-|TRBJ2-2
TGCGCCAGCAGCCCCACCCCACCCGGGACAGCGAACACCGGGGAGCTGTTTTTT
CASSPTPPGTANTGELFF